This T cell receptor beta chain originates from a study of human T cells and chemical hapten exposure. This clonotype counts as large. The time point here: pre-sensitization, week 0. The treatment denotes: therapeutic diphenylcyclopropenone sensitization with weekly scalp DPC. TCRdb reanalysed the RACE reads using MiXCR and keeps one entry per CDR3 protein. The sample records around 300,000 distinct CDR3 sequences, 4.5% to 7% being singletons. CDR3 length: 13 amino acids. Deletions cut 6 bases from V and 3 bases from J, with 11 bases between. Per germline, CDR1 MNHEY and CDR2 SVGAGI. The chain combines TRBV6-5 with TRBJ1-2; possible D gene TRBD1, 6 bases. This specimen consisted of whole blood, obtained in connection with sensitization to the hapten diphenylcyclopropenone (DPC). This sequence was found in a woman aged 18-29 years with alopecia areata. Some clones in this sample may be carry-over from other donors' samples. The CDR3 protein is CASSMTGDYGYTF. CDR3 DNA sequence: TGTGCCAGCAGCATGACAGGAGACTATGGCTACACCTTC.